These T cell receptor beta chains were read from a single sample in a study of cytomegalovirus exposure and HLA in healthy donors. The repertoire was sequenced with immunoSEQ multiplex PCR; TCRdb's copy has only in-frame clones and lacks some. Among hundreds of thousands of clones listed, roughly 88% were seen once. The sequenced material came from PBMCs. The receptors shown here come from a young woman in good health and CMV-seropositive. Both conserved end residues are part of each CDR3. A D gene is named only where the DNA matches it firmly. Clone size is not always given. Where it is, it says once, few, many or a class for expanded clones.

abundance: NA
v_gene: TRBV12-5
d_gene: NA
j_gene: TRBJ2-7
CDR3nt: TGTGCTAGTGGCCTGGGGGAGCCATCATCCTACGAGCAGTACTTC
CDR3aa: CASGLGEPSSYEQYF

abundance: NA
v_gene: TRBV5-3
d_gene: NA
j_gene: TRBJ2-7
CDR3nt: TGTGCCAGAAGCTTGGTCCAGGGGCCCGACGAGCAGTACTTC
CDR3aa: CARSLVQGPDEQYF

abundance: NA
v_gene: TRBV6-4
d_gene: TRBD1
j_gene: TRBJ2-7
CDR3nt: TGTGCCAGCAGAACCCCCGGGACAGGGGCTCCAAGACCTACGACCTACGAGCAGTACTTC
CDR3aa: CASRTPGTGAPRPTTYEQYF

abundance: NA
v_gene: TRBV6-6
d_gene: TRBD1
j_gene: TRBJ1-2
CDR3nt: TGTGCCAGCAGTTATCAGGACAGGGAAGGCTATGGCTACACCTTC
CDR3aa: CASSYQDREGYGYTF

abundance: NA
v_gene: TRBV30
d_gene: NA
j_gene: TRBJ2-2
CDR3nt: TGTGCCTGGAGCCCCGTCTACGTCGGGGAGCTGTTTTTT
CDR3aa: CAWSPVYVGELFF

abundance: NA
v_gene: TRBV6-5
d_gene: NA
j_gene: TRBJ2-5
CDR3nt: TGTGCCAGCAGTTACAGACTAGATAGCGGCCAAGAGACCCAGTACTTC
CDR3aa: CASSYRLDSGQETQYF

abundance: NA
v_gene: TRBV30
d_gene: NA
j_gene: TRBJ1-2
CDR3nt: TGTGCCTGCCGAGAGCGTGGACTGACTAACTATGGCTACACCTTC
CDR3aa: CACRERGLTNYGYTF

abundance: NA
v_gene: TRBV30
d_gene: TRBD2
j_gene: TRBJ2-2
CDR3nt: TGTGCCTGGAGTGTGGCGGGAGTGGGTACCGGGGAGCTGTTTTTT
CDR3aa: CAWSVAGVGTGELFF

abundance: NA
v_gene: TRBV7-2
d_gene: NA
j_gene: TRBJ2-7
CDR3nt: TGTGCCAGCAGGCGGGTGGGAGAGACAACCTACGAGCAGTACTTC
CDR3aa: CASRRVGETTYEQYF

abundance: NA
v_gene: TRBV28
d_gene: TRBD1
j_gene: TRBJ1-4
CDR3nt: TGTGCCAGCAGTACCGGGACAGGGGTCATCGTGGATGAAAAACTGTTTTTT
CDR3aa: CASSTGTGVIVDEKLFF

abundance: once
v_gene: TRBV7-9
d_gene: TRBD2
j_gene: TRBJ2-2
CDR3nt: TGTGCCAGCGGGAGGGCAGACACCGGGGAGCTGTTTTTT
CDR3aa: CASGRADTGELFF

abundance: NA
v_gene: TRBV5-4
d_gene: TRBD2
j_gene: TRBJ2-5
CDR3nt: TGTGCCAGCAGCTTGGAGGTAGCGGGAGTAGAGACCCAGTACTTC
CDR3aa: CASSLEVAGVETQYF

abundance: NA
v_gene: TRBV7-3
d_gene: TRBD2
j_gene: TRBJ2-7
CDR3nt: TGTGCCAGCAGCCTTGGACTAGCGGGCGAGCAGTACTTC
CDR3aa: CASSLGLAGEQYF

abundance: NA
v_gene: TRBV19
d_gene: NA
j_gene: TRBJ1-1
CDR3nt: TGTGCCAGTAGGGGCGAGGTGAACACTGAAGCTTTCTTT
CDR3aa: CASRGEVNTEAFF

abundance: NA
v_gene: TRBV4-1
d_gene: TRBD1
j_gene: TRBJ1-3
CDR3nt: TGCGCCAGCCGAAGTTCACAGGGGGCGAACTTTGGAAACACCATATATTTT
CDR3aa: CASRSSQGANFGNTIYF